The source of this T cell receptor beta chain is a study of blood T cell repertoires in COVID-19. Study information: Specimens from acute and convalescent COVID-19 originated in the United States, Italy and Spain. T cells, B-cell-depleted T cells, or PBMCs supplied cDNA or gDNA.

Some clones are missing from TCRdb's copy, which holds only in-frame ones; the method was immunoSEQ multiplex PCR. The sample holds approximately 92,000 clones, 84% seen once. This clone has more than one count but fewer than ten. V lost 6 bases to trimming and J lost 6 bases; unmatched junction nucleotides: 11. Germline CDR1 reads LNHDA; CDR2 reads SQIVND (reference sequence). This CDR3 spans 16 amino acids. The sequenced material came from peripheral blood. This chain links TRBV19 with TRBJ1-5; 10 bases are shared with TRBD1. The clonotype comes from a man aged 65 to 85 with active or convalescent COVID-19. As DNA, the CDR3 is TGTGCCAGTAGCAATCGAGGGACAGGGGCGTCTCAGCCCCAGCATTTT. This translates into CASSNRGTGASQPQHF. Full variable domain (outside the CDR3, taken from reference TRBV19 and TRBJ1-5): DGGITQSPKYLFRKEGQNVTLSCEQNLNHDAMYWYRQDPGQGLRLIYYSQIVNDFQKGDIAEGYSVSREKKESFPLTVTSAQKNPTAFYLCASSNRGTGASQPQHFGDGTRLSIL.